Listed here are 23 T cell receptor beta chains from one sample, sequenced in a study of cytotoxic CD8 clonotypes in ibrutinib-treated CLL. The assay was immunoSEQ multiplex PCR, and TCRdb's table has in-frame clones only and misses some. The table includes roughly 150,000 clones, under 90% detected once. Material: PBMCs, obtained after 24 months of ibrutinib treatment. The receptor set was obtained from a human donor with chronic lymphocytic leukemia.

On this clone: One end of the junction fails to match germline, which may point to a read error. The rearrangement links TRBV6-5 to TRBJ1-4, with D maybe TRBD1 (6 bases). The CDR3 spans 13 residues. CDR1 and CDR2 (germline): MNHEY, SVGAGI. CDR3 DNA: TGTACCAGCTCCCGGACAGCTAATGAAAAACTGTTTTTT. Amino acids: CTSSRTANEKLFF.

V usage is TRBV6-5 and J usage is TRBJ2-7, with D perhaps matching TRBD1 or TRBD2 (5 bases each). V lost 6 bases to trimming and J lost 7 bases, with 13 bases between them. There are 12 residues in the CDR3. Germline V gene sequence: CDR1 MNHEY, CDR2 SVGAGI. The CDR3 coding sequence is TGTGCCAGCAGCCGGGGCTCGGGGGAGCAGTACTTC. Residues: CASSRGSGEQYF.

J is TRBJ2-5 and V is TRBV11-1; perhaps TRBD2 as D (6 bases). The CDR3 extends over 16 amino acids. Germline assignment: CDR1 SGHAT and CDR2 FQDESV (reference sequence). V was shortened by 1 base and J by 2 bases, with 14 bases between the two germline ends. In DNA, the CDR3 is TGTGCCAGCAGCTTAGTAGGAGGGTTGGGGCAAGAGACCCAGTACTTC. It specifies CASSLVGGLGQETQYF.

J is TRBJ1-3 and V is TRBV7-3; D not certain. The CDR3 sequence is 13 residues long. CDR1 is SGHTA and CDR2 is FQGTGA in the germline V gene. Trimming removed 2 bases at V and 7 bases at J, with 9 bases between. CDR3 nucleotide sequence: TGTGCCAGCAGCTTACGTGAGCCGAACACCATATATTTT. It yields the protein CASSLREPNTIYF.

V is TRBV5-1 and J is TRBJ2-1; D is unresolved. The CDR3 has 14 amino acids. CDR1 is SGHRS and CDR2 is YFSETQ in the germline V gene. Trimming took off 2 bases at V and 2 bases at J, with 8 bases between the two ends. CDR3 residues: CASSLDFPYNEQFF. CDR3 in DNA: TGCGCCAGCAGCTTAGACTTCCCCTACAATGAGCAGTTCTTC.

The chain carries TRBV5-6 and TRBJ1-1; D ambiguous. This CDR3 is built from 12 residues. The V end was cut by 2 bases, the J end by 7 bases, with 9 bases between. Germline V gene sequence: CDR1 SGHDT, CDR2 YYEEEE. The CDR3 DNA reads TGTGCCAGCAGCTTTCTTGGAAGTGAAGCTTTCTTT. This gives the protein CASSFLGSEAFF.

The chain links TRBV30 to TRBJ2-7; D not resolved. This CDR3 comprises 12 residues. Trimming pared 5 bases from V and 0 bases from J, leaving 8 bases between. Germline V lookup: CDR1 GTSNPN, CDR2 SVGIG (reference sequence). The CDR3 DNA sequence: TGTGCCTGGGGGCTTGGCTCCTACGAGCAGTACTTC. Its protein product is CAWGLGSYEQYF.

The V call is TRBV6-5, the J call TRBJ1-2, with D unresolved. CDR3 size: 14 residues. The ends were cut back, 2 bases at V and 5 bases at J, with 12 bases in the middle. Germline-derived CDR1 and CDR2 are MNHEY and SVGAGI. The CDR3 coding sequence is TGTGCCAGCAGTTACGCCGGGCGCGGGTATGGCTACACCTTC. This gives the protein CASSYAGRGYGYTF.

V usage is TRBV19 and J usage is TRBJ2-3; 7 nucleotides line up with TRBD2. In germline, CDR1 is LNHDA, CDR2 SQIVND (reference sequence). The ends lost 6 bases at V and 3 bases at J; junction bases unmatched: 9. This CDR3 spans 15 amino acids. CDR3 DNA sequence: TGTGCCAGTAGAGGTGAAGGGAGGGGAACAGATACGCAGTATTTT. It yields the protein CASRGEGRGTDTQYF. The variable domain in full, with the rest retrieved from reference TRBV19 and TRBJ2-3, is DGGITQSPKYLFRKEGQNVTLSCEQNLNHDAMYWYRQDPGQGLRLIYYSQIVNDFQKGDIAEGYSVSREKKESFPLTVTSAQKNPTAFYLCASRGEGRGTDTQYFGPGTRLTVL.

This chain joins TRBV13 and TRBJ1-1; D may be TRBD1 (6 bases). CDR3 length: 15 amino acids. CDR1 and CDR2 (germline): PRHDT, FYEKMQ (reference sequence). Trimming took 5 bases from V and 0 from J, leaving 13 bases between them. This chain's CDR3 is CASSVYREVNTEAFF. CDR3 bases: TGTGCCAGCAGCGTTTACAGGGAGGTGAACACTGAAGCTTTCTTT.

The DNA for the CDR3 is TGTGCCAGCAGCAAGGGACAGGGGATCTCTGGAAACACCATATATTTT. It translates to CASSKGQGISGNTIYF. The V gene is TRBV7-9, the J gene TRBJ1-3; 10 bases align to TRBD1. The V gene's germline CDR1 is SEHNR and CDR2 FQNEAQ (reference sequence). Unmatched junction bases numbered 4, after V lost 5 bases and J lost 0 bases. The CDR3 covers 16 residues.

The chain combines TRBV25-1 with TRBJ1-4; D perhaps matches TRBD1 (6 bases). Germline V gene lookup returns CDR1 MGHDK and CDR2 SYGVNS. The CDR3 has 11 amino acids. The germline V and J ends were trimmed by 3 bases and 10 bases, with 6 bases remaining between them. DNA of the CDR3: TGTGCCAGCAGTGACAGGGGAAAACTGTTTTTT. Translation gives CASSDRGKLFF.

The chain recombines TRBV11-2 with TRBJ1-1, with D possibly TRBD1 on 5 matching bases. This CDR3 contains 13 residues. Germline CDR1 reads SGHAT; CDR2 reads FQNNGV. The germline V and J ends were trimmed by 5 bases and 2 bases, with 9 bases remaining between them. CDR3 residues: CASSAQGNTEAFF. Here the CDR3 DNA reads TGTGCCAGCAGCGCGCAGGGAAACACTGAAGCTTTCTTT.

The chain has TRBV7-3 and TRBJ2-1; D is unclear. Germline CDR1 reads SGHTA; CDR2 reads FQGTGA. The CDR3 runs to 18 residues. The germline V and J ends were trimmed by 4 bases and 3 bases, with 22 bases remaining between them. The CDR3 sequence is CASSSNSKVRQDYNEQFF. The CDR3 DNA reads as TGTGCCAGCAGCTCCAACTCAAAGGTCCGGCAGGACTACAATGAGCAGTTCTTC.

This chain uses TRBV4-1 with TRBJ1-1, with 8 bases fitting TRBD1. The ends lost 2 bases at V and 1 base at J; junction bases unmatched: 6. The CDR3 loop spans 16 amino acids. CDR1 is MGHRA and CDR2 is YSYEKL in the germline V gene. The CDR3 region has the DNA TGCGCCAGCAGCCAAAAATTAGGACAGGGGAACACTGAAGCTTTCTTT. It yields the protein CASSQKLGQGNTEAFF.

The chain has TRBV27 and TRBJ2-1; D not certain. V was cut by 5 bases and J by 8 bases, with 22 bases left in between. The CDR3 loop spans 16 amino acids. Germline loops: CDR1 MNHEY, CDR2 SMNVEV (reference sequence). CDR3 sequence reads: CASSAPSVGRSHEQFF. The CDR3 nucleotides are TGTGCCAGCAGTGCCCCCTCGGTCGGTCGGAGCCATGAGCAGTTCTTC.

This clone was seen a few times. This sequence joins TRBV6-1 and TRBJ2-7; D gene ambiguous. V shed 10 bases and J shed 0 bases, with 4 bases lying between them. In germline, CDR1 is MNHNS, CDR2 SASEGT. This CDR3 has 10 residues. For the CDR3, the DNA is TGTGCCACCCTCTCCTACGAGCAGTACTTC. It translates to CATLSYEQYF.

The chain couples TRBV6-5 to TRBJ1-1; TRBD1 is a possible D gene (6 bases). Per the germline V gene, CDR1 is MNHEY and CDR2 is SVGAGI. This CDR3 region has 16 residues. V dropped 2 bases and J dropped 0 bases, with 13 bases sitting between them. CDR3 DNA sequence: TGTGCCAGCAGTTACCCCGGGGGCGGCGTGAACACTGAAGCTTTCTTT. Its protein product is CASSYPGGGVNTEAFF.

The V gene is TRBV14, the J gene TRBJ2-5, with 7 nucleotides matching TRBD1. From germline, CDR1 is SGHDN and CDR2 FVKESK. Losses at the gene ends were 5 bases for V and 5 bases for J; bases not matched to a gene: 11. The CDR3 consists of 15 residues. The CDR3 region is CASSYLQGPIETQYF. The CDR3 nucleotides read TGTGCCAGCAGCTATCTACAGGGGCCAATCGAGACCCAGTACTTC.

The chain links TRBV2 to TRBJ1-3; possibly TRBD1 for D (6 bases). The CDR3 contains 15 residues. CDR1 SNHLY and CDR2 FYNNEI come from the germline V gene. Trimming left V 6 bases short and J 9 bases short, with 21 bases between. CDR3 amino acids: CASRRAPGDESTIYF. CDR3 bases: TGTGCCAGCAGGAGGGCCCCAGGGGATGAGAGCACCATATATTTT.

The rearrangement uses TRBV19 and TRBJ2-6; D is ambiguous. Germline V gene sequence: CDR1 LNHDA, CDR2 SQIVND (reference sequence). The V end lost 6 bases, the J end lost 2 bases, and 11 bases lay between the germline ends. CDR3 length: 15 residues. The CDR3 here is CASSHFPTGANVLTF. In DNA form, the CDR3 reads TGTGCCAGTAGCCATTTTCCTACTGGGGCCAACGTCCTGACTTTC.

V and J are TRBV7-2 and TRBJ2-1; D is ambiguous. Deletions cut 5 bases from V and 10 bases from J, with 24 bases between. Per germline, CDR1 SGHTA and CDR2 FQGNSA. The CDR3 has 16 residues. CDR3 sequence reads: CASSRSWPYEVGEQFF. Written as DNA, the CDR3 is TGTGCCAGCAGCCGCTCTTGGCCGTATGAGGTTGGGGAGCAGTTCTTC.

This chain joins TRBV11-2 and TRBJ1-5, with D uncertain. Germline CDR1 SGHAT, CDR2 FQNNGV. The CDR3 length is 16 residues. V lost 1 base and J lost 0, with 10 bases in between. This CDR3 is CASSLGRGYSNQPQHF. The CDR3 DNA sequence: TGTGCCAGCAGCTTAGGTCGGGGATATAGCAATCAGCCCCAGCATTTT.